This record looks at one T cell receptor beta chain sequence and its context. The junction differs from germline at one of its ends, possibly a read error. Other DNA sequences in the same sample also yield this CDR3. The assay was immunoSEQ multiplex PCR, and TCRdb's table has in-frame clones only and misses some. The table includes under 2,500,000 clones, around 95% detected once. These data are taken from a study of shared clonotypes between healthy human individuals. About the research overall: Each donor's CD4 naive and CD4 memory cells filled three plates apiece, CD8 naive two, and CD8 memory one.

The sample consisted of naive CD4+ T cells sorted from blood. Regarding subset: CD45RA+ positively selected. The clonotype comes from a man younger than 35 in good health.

CDR3 region: CASSQVTGGEYGYTF. The DNA for the CDR3 is TGTGCCAGCAGCCAAGTGACAGGGGGGGAGTATGGCTACACCTTT. V usage is TRBV4-2 and J usage is TRBJ1-2; 9 bases match TRBD1. This CDR3 has 15 residues. Germline values: CDR1 LGHNA, CDR2 YNFKEQ.